This T cell receptor beta chain appears in the sequencing data of a study of OX40 agonist ivuxolimab in advanced cancers. Overall study: Prior checkpoint blockade (anti-PD-1, anti-PD-L1 or anti-CTLA-4) was permitted; approximately 40% had it. Study observations and caveats: The authors also found low normalized T-cell clonal expansion in some nonresponders. Expanded peripheral T-cell antigen specificity went undetermined. CD4+ and CD8+ blood T cells expanded clonally by week 6 at 0.1 to 3.0 mg/kg.

About this clone itself: The antigen is undetermined.

Profiling relied on immunoSEQ multiplex PCR, and the TCRdb table lists in-frame clones only, not all of them. The sample shows about 53,000 clones, roughly 77% of them seen only once. Trimming removed 0 bases from V and 0 bases from J; junction bases left unmatched: 4. This CDR3 spans 16 amino acids. Germline loops: CDR1 SGHRS, CDR2 YFSETQ. The chain couples TRBV5-1 to TRBJ2-3; 7 positions agree with TRBD2. The receptor comes from an adult with an advanced solid tumor such as melanoma, head and neck, liver or kidney cancer. Sample: CD4+ or CD8+ T cells sorted from blood, taken in a trial of the OX40 agonist ivuxolimab. In nucleotides, the CDR3 is TGCGCCAGCAGCTTGGCCGGCGGGAGTAGCACAGATACGCAGTATTTT. Translating it yields CASSLAGGSSTDTQYF.